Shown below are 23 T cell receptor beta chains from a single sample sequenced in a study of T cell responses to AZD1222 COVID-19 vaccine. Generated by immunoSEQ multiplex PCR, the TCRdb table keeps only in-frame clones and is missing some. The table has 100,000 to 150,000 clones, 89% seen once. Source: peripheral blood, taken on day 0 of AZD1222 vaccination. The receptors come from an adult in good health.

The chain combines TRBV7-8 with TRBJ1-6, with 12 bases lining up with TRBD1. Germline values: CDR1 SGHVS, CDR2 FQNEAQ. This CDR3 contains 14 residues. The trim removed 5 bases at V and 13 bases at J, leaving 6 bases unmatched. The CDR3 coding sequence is TGTGCCAGCAGCCTGGGACAGGGGGCCAATCCCCTCCACTTT. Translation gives CASSLGQGANPLHF.

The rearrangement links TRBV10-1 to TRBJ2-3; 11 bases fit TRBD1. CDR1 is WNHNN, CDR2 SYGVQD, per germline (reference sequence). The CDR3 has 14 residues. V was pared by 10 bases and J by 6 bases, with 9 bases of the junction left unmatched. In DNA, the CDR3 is TGCGCCATTCCGGGACAGGGGGTTGGGGATACGCAGTATTTT. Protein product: CAIPGQGVGDTQYF.

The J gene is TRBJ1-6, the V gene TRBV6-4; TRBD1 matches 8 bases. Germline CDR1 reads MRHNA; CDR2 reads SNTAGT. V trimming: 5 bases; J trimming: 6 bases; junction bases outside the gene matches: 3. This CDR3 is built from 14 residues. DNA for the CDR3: TGTGCCAGCAGTCAGGACAGGGCTAATTCACCCCTCCACTTT. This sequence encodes CASSQDRANSPLHF.

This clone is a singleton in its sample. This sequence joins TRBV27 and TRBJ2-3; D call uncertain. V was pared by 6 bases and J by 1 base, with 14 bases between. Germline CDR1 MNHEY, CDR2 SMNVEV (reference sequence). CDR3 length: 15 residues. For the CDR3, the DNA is TGTGCCAGCAGGAACCTAGAGTCCGGCACAGATACGCAGTATTTT. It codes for CASRNLESGTDTQYF.

In DNA form, the CDR3 reads TGTGCCACCCAACTAGGCCGATCAGAGACCCAGTACTTC. It codes for CATQLGRSETQYF. The rearrangement links TRBV15 to TRBJ2-5, with D possibly matching TRBD2 (5 bases). Trimming shortened V by 8 bases and J by 4 bases, and 14 bases separated the two germline ends. The CDR3 length is 13 residues. Per the germline V gene, CDR1 is LNHNV and CDR2 is YYDKDF (reference sequence).

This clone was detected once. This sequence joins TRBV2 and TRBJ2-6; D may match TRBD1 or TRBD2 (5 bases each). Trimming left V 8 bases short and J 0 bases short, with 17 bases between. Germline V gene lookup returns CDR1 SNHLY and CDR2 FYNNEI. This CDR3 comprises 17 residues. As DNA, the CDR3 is TGTGCCAGCGGGGGACCGAGGGGCTACTCTGGGGCCAACGTCCTGACTTTC. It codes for CASGGPRGYSGANVLTF.

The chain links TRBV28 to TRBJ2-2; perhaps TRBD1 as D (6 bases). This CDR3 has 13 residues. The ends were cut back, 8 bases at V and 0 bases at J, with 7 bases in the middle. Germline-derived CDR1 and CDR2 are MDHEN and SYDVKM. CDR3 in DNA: TGTGCCAGCCGGACAGCGAACACCGGGGAGCTGTTTTTT. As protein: CASRTANTGELFF.

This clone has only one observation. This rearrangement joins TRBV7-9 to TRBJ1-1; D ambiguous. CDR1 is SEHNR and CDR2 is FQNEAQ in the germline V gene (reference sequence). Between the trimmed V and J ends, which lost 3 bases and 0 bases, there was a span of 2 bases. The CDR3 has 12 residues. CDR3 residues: CASSFLNTEAFF. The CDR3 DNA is TGTGCCAGCAGCTTCCTGAACACTGAAGCTTTCTTT.

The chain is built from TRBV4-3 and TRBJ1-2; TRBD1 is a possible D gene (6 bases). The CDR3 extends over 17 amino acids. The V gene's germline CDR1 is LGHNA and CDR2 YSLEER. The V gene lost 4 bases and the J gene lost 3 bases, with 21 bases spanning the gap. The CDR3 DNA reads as TGCGCCAGCAGCCGGTCTGATAACAGGGAGGATTACTATGGCTACACCTTC. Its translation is CASSRSDNREDYYGYTF.

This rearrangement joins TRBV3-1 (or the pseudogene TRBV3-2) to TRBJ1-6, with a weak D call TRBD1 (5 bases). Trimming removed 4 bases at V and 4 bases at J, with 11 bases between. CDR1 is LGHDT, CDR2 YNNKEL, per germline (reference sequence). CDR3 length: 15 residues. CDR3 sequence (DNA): TGTGCCAGCAGCCCGGAAGGGGCGTATAATTCACCCCTCCACTTT. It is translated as CASSPEGAYNSPLHF.

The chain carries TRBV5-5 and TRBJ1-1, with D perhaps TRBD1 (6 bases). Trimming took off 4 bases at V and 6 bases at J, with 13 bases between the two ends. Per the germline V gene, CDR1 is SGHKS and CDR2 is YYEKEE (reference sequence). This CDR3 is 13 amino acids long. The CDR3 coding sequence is TGTGCCAGCAGCGTCGTAGGGGGGTCTGAAGCTTTCTTT. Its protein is CASSVVGGSEAFF.

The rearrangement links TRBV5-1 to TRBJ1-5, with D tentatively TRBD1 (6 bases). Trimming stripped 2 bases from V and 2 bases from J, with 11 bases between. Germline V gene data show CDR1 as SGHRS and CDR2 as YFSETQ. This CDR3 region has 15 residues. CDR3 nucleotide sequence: TGCGCCAGCAGCTTACAGGGAGAGGGCAATCAGCCCCAGCATTTT. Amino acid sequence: CASSLQGEGNQPQHF.

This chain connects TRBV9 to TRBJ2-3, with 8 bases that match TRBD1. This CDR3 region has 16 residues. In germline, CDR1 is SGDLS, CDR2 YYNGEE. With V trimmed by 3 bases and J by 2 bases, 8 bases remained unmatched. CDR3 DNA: TGTGCCAGCAGCGCCCAAGGACAGGGCACCACAGATACGCAGTATTTT. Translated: CASSAQGQGTTDTQYF.

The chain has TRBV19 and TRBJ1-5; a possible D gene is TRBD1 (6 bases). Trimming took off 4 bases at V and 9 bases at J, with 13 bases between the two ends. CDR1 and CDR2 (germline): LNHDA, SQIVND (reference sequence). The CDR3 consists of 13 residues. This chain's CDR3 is CASSTQTGGPQHF. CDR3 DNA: TGTGCCAGTAGTACTCAGACAGGAGGGCCCCAGCATTTT.

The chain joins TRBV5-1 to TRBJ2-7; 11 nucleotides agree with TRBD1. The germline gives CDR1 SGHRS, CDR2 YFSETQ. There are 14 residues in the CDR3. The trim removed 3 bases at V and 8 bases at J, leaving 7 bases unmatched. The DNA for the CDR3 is TGCGCCAGCAGCTCGGACAGGGGGCGAGTGAAGCAGTACTTC. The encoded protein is CASSSDRGRVKQYF.

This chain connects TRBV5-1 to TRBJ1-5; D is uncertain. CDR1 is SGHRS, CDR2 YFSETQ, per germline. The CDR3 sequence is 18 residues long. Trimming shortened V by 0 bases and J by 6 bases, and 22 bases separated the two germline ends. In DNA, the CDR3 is TGCGCCAGCAGCTTGGCCCCGGAGGACCAAGGTCCGAGTCAGCCCCAGCATTTT. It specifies CASSLAPEDQGPSQPQHF.

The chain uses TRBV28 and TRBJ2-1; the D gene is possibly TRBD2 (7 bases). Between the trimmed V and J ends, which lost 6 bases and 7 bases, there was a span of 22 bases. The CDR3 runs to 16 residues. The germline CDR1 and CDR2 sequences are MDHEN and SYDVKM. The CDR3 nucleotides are TGTGCCAGCAGCACCATTGGGGGGGGGCGTTTGAATGAGCAGTTCTTC. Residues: CASSTIGGGRLNEQFF.

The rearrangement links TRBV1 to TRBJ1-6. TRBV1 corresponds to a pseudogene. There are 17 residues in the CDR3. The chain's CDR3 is CTSSQVCESSYNSPLHF. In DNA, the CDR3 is TGCACCAGCAGCCAAGTATGTGAGAGCTCCTATAATTCACCCCTCCACTTT.

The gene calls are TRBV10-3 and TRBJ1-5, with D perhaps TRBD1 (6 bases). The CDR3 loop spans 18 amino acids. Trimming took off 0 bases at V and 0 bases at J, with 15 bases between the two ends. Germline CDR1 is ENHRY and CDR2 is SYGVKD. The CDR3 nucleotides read TGTGCCATCAGTGAGTCCCTGGGGGCACGGAATAGCAATCAGCCCCAGCATTTT. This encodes CAISESLGARNSNQPQHF.

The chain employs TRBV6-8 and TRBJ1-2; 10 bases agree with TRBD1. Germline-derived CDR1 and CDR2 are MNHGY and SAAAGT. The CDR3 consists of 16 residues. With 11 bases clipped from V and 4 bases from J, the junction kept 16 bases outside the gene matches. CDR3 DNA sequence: TGTGCCGGAACCCGGGACAGGGGCCCGAGGGGCTATGGCTACACCTTC. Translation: CAGTRDRGPRGYGYTF.

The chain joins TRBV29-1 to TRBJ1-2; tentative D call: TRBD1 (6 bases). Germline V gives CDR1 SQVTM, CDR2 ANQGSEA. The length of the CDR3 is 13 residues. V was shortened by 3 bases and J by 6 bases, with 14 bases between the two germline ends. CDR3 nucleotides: TGCAGCGTTGAGGTAGGGGGGAGGAATGGCTACACCTTC. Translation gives CSVEVGGRNGYTF.

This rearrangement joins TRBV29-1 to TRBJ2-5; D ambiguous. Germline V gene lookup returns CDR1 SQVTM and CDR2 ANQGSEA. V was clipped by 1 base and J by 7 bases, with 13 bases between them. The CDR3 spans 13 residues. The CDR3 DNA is TGCAGCGTTGAAGTAGGACGCCGATCGACCCAGTACTTC. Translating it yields CSVEVGRRSTQYF.

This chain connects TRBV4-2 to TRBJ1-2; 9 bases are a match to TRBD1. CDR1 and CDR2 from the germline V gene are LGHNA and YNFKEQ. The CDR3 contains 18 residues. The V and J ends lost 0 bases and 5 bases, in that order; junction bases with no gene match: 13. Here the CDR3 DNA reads TGTGCCAGCAGCCAAGAGACCCCCTGGACAGGGGATTTTTATGGCTACACCTTC. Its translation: CASSQETPWTGDFYGYTF.